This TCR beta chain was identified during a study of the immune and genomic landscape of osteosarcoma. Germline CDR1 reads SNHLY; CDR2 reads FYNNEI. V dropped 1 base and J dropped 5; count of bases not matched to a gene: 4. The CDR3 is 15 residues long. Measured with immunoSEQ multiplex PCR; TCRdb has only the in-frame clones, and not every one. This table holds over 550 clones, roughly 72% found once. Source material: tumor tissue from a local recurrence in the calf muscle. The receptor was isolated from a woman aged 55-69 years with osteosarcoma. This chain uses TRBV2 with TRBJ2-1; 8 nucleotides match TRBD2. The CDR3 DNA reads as TGTGCCAGCAGTGAAGGCGGGAGGCGGAACAATGAGCAGTTCTTC. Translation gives CASSEGGRRNNEQFF.